Presented here are 32 T cell receptor beta chains from one specimen sequenced in a study of siplizumab effects on memory and regulatory T cells. Profiled with immunoSEQ multiplex PCR; TCRdb holds only in-frame clones, not every one. Of some 100,000 clones in the sample, around 94% are singletons; the top ten hold around 0.6%. The sample taken for sequencing was Tregs sorted from blood. Receptors originate from a human donor in good health.

In its sample, this clone was seen once. V is TRBV11-2 and J is TRBJ2-7, with 8 bases matching TRBD2. The V gene end was trimmed by 5 bases and the J gene end by 3 bases; junction bases not matched to a gene: 9. The CDR3 contains 15 residues. The germline V gene encodes CDR1 SGHAT and CDR2 FQNNGV. The CDR3 DNA reads TGTGCCAGCAGCCGCGCGGGGGGCGGACGCTACGAGCAGTACTTC. This translates into CASSRAGGGRYEQYF.

The gene calls are TRBV2 and TRBJ1-5, with D possibly being TRBD1 (6 bases). Trimming removed 5 bases from V and 7 bases from J, with 15 bases in between. The CDR3 sequence is 14 residues long. Per germline, CDR1 SNHLY and CDR2 FYNNEI. The chain's CDR3 is CASSLVGGTQPQHF. For the CDR3, the DNA is TGTGCCAGCAGTCTAGTCGGAGGGACACAGCCCCAGCATTTT.

This clone was detected only a few times. The chain couples TRBV6-5 to TRBJ1-5; D gene unclear. CDR1 and CDR2 from the germline V gene are MNHEY and SVGAGI. V was cut by 3 bases and J by 7 bases, with 10 bases left in between. CDR3 length equals 13 residues. CDR3 amino acids: CASSYSAKQPQHF. The CDR3 DNA sequence: TGTGCCAGCAGTTATTCAGCAAAGCAGCCCCAGCATTTT.

The chain joins TRBV15 to TRBJ1-3, with TRBD1 as a possible D gene (6 bases). The CDR3 is 15 amino acids. CDR1 LNHNV and CDR2 YYDKDF come from the germline V gene (reference sequence). V was shortened by 5 bases and J by 7 bases, with 18 bases between the two germline ends. The CDR3 bases are TGTGCCACCAGCGTAAAACAGGGTTATTCGAACACCATATATTTT. It specifies CATSVKQGYSNTIYF.

The chain couples TRBV4-1 to TRBJ2-2; 7 bases are a match to TRBD1. This CDR3 comprises 16 residues. The germline V gene encodes CDR1 MGHRA and CDR2 YSYEKL. V lost 0 bases, J lost 7 bases, and 8 bases stayed unmatched. DNA of the CDR3: TGCGCCAGCAGCCAAGAGCGGCAGGGGGTGGGCGGGGAGCTGTTTTTT. Translation: CASSQERQGVGGELFF.

The J gene is TRBJ1-2, the V gene TRBV6-1; D remains ambiguous. Germline CDR1 MNHNS, CDR2 SASEGT. With 1 base removed from V and 7 bases from J, the gap between germline ends came to 13 bases. This CDR3 is 14 amino acids long. The CDR3 protein is CASSEGHVRSGYTF. The CDR3 coding sequence is TGTGCCAGCAGTGAAGGACACGTTAGAAGTGGCTACACCTTC.

This clone has a single count. The chain has TRBV6-6 and TRBJ2-7; no clear D. CDR1 is MNHNY and CDR2 is SVGAGI in the germline V gene (reference sequence). CDR3 length equals 15 residues. Trimming removed 2 bases from V and 1 base from J, with 12 bases in between. The CDR3 DNA sequence: TGTGCCAGCAGTTACACGGCCATGTGGTCCTACGAGCAGTACTTC. Translation: CASSYTAMWSYEQYF.

The CDR3 DNA sequence: TGTGCCAGCAGTCTCGCCACCGGGACAGGGACGCCCTCTGGAAACACCATATATTTT. Protein product: CASSLATGTGTPSGNTIYF. This chain joins TRBV9 and TRBJ1-3, with 9 bases aligning to TRBD1. Germline-derived CDR1 and CDR2 are SGDLS and YYNGEE. V gave up 5 bases and J gave up 0 bases; unmatched junction bases: 15. This CDR3 spans 19 amino acids.

V gene TRBV5-5 combines with J gene TRBJ2-4; D remains unclear. The length of the CDR3 is 17 residues. From germline, CDR1 is SGHKS and CDR2 YYEKEE (reference sequence). V was clipped by 0 bases and J by 0 bases, with 13 bases between them. CDR3: CASSLGAGILAKNIQYF. CDR3 coding DNA: TGTGCCAGCAGCTTGGGGGCAGGAATACTAGCCAAAAACATTCAGTACTTC. The whole variable domain, remainder taken from reference TRBV5-5 and TRBJ2-4, is DAGVTQSPTHLIKTRGQQVTLRCSPISGHKSVSWYQQVLGQGPQFIFQYYEKEERGRGNFPDRFSARQFPNYSSELNVNALLLGDSALYLCASSLGAGILAKNIQYFGAGTRLSVL.

This clone was seen only once. The chain couples TRBV9 to TRBJ2-3; perhaps TRBD1 as D (5 bases). Trimming pared 0 bases from V and 6 bases from J, leaving 14 bases between. Germline V lookup: CDR1 SGDLS, CDR2 YYNGEE. The CDR3 loop spans 15 amino acids. This chain's CDR3 is CASSVETARWDTQYF. The CDR3 coding sequence is TGTGCCAGCAGCGTAGAGACAGCTAGGTGGGATACGCAGTATTTT.

The J gene is TRBJ2-1, the V gene TRBV10-1, with TRBD1 identical over 7 bases. Unmatched junction bases numbered 17, after V lost 3 bases and J lost 9 bases. This CDR3 region has 17 residues. Per the germline V gene, CDR1 is WNHNN and CDR2 is SYGVQD (reference sequence). CDR3 sequence reads: CASSDYAVQHRGGEQFF. CDR3 DNA: TGCGCCAGCAGTGATTACGCCGTCCAGCACAGGGGCGGTGAGCAGTTCTTC.

This clone was recorded only once. This rearrangement joins TRBV28 to TRBJ1-3, with D perhaps TRBD1 (5 bases). Germline CDR1 reads MDHEN; CDR2 reads SYDVKM. V was trimmed by 6 bases and J by 8 bases, leaving 23 bases between them. The CDR3 loop spans 16 amino acids. The CDR3 nucleotides read TGTGCCAGCAGCGACCCGTCGGGTGCAGGGTTTCACACCATATATTTT. This gives the protein CASSDPSGAGFHTIYF.

CDR3 residues: CASTTLVNSPLHF. The CDR3 DNA sequence: TGTGCCAGCACCACCCTAGTGAATTCACCCCTCCACTTT. The rearrangement links TRBV27 to TRBJ1-6; D unresolved. CDR1 is MNHEY, CDR2 SMNVEV, per germline (reference sequence). This CDR3 has 13 amino acids. V lost 7 bases and J 7 bases, leaving 11 bases between the germline ends.

V gene TRBV5-1 combines with J gene TRBJ2-3; 9 bases line up with TRBD2. Germline V lookup: CDR1 SGHRS, CDR2 YFSETQ. Trimming at V came to 4 bases and at J to 6 bases, leaving 12 bases not matched to a gene. The CDR3 is 16 amino acids. CDR3 nucleotide sequence: TGCGCCAGCAGCATTGGAATAGCGGGAGTTAGGGATACGCAGTATTTT. This translates into CASSIGIAGVRDTQYF.

This chain joins TRBV5-6 and TRBJ1-1, with D unclear. Germline V lookup: CDR1 SGHDT, CDR2 YYEEEE. This CDR3 contains 16 residues. Trimming stripped 4 bases from V and 7 bases from J, with 23 bases between. The CDR3: CASSKRIDTGVGEAFF. DNA of the CDR3: TGTGCCAGCAGCAAGCGCATAGACACGGGAGTCGGTGAAGCTTTCTTT.

The rearrangement uses TRBV21-1 and TRBJ2-5; the table assigns TRBD1, which was not confirmed against the DNA. TRBV21-1 is a listed pseudogene. The CDR3 runs to 14 residues. CDR3 DNA sequence: TGTGCCAGCAGCAGATTTCGCAGGGAAGAGACCCAGTACTTC. This sequence encodes CASSRFRREETQYF.

For the CDR3, the DNA is TGTGCCAGCAAACCACCGGGACTAGGGACCGGGGAGCTGTTTTTT. Amino acids: CASKPPGLGTGELFF. V usage is TRBV7-8 and J usage is TRBJ2-2; 8 bases map to TRBD2. J lost 5 bases, V lost 7 bases, and 9 bases had no gene match. The CDR3 is made up of 15 amino acids. Germline V gene data show CDR1 as SGHVS and CDR2 as FQNEAQ.

The J gene is TRBJ1-4, the V gene TRBV28; D is perhaps TRBD1 (6 bases). The V and J ends lost 7 bases and 11 bases respectively, with 11 bases between them. This CDR3 is 11 amino acids long. Germline V gene sequence: CDR1 MDHEN, CDR2 SYDVKM. CDR3 loop: CASKRGGKLFF. The CDR3 nucleotides read TGTGCCAGCAAGAGGGGGGGCAAACTGTTTTTT.

This clone was counted a few times. The rearrangement joins TRBV4-1 to TRBJ1-1; D gene uncertain. Looked up from germline, CDR1 is MGHRA and CDR2 is YSYEKL. The CDR3 loop spans 15 amino acids. V was pared by 1 base and J by 2 bases, with 11 bases between. CDR3 sequence reads: CASSQVPGDNTEAFF. CDR3 nucleotides: TGCGCCAGCAGCCAAGTGCCCGGCGACAACACTGAAGCTTTCTTT.

The chain links TRBV28 to TRBJ1-3, with D unclear. Germline values: CDR1 MDHEN, CDR2 SYDVKM. Trimming left V 6 bases short and J 4 bases short, with 16 bases between. CDR3 size: 15 residues. CDR3 in DNA: TGTGCCAGCAGCACATTCCTCGGTCGAGGAAACACCATATATTTT. This translates into CASSTFLGRGNTIYF.

The V gene is TRBV30, the J gene TRBJ2-7, with TRBD2 as a possible D gene (7 bases). This CDR3 is built from 13 residues. V was clipped by 7 bases and J by 5 bases, with 18 bases between them. Germline V gene lookup returns CDR1 GTSNPN and CDR2 SVGIG (reference sequence). The CDR3 reads CAFQRDNSHEQYF. The CDR3 DNA reads TGTGCCTTCCAGCGGGACAACTCGCACGAGCAGTACTTC.

This rearrangement joins TRBV18 to TRBJ1-1; possibly TRBD1 for D (5 bases). The ends were cut back, 3 bases at V and 0 bases at J, with 11 bases in the middle. Germline V lookup: CDR1 KGHSH, CDR2 LQKENI. The CDR3 totals 15 residues. CDR3 in amino acids: CASSPGQLMNTEAFF. The DNA of the CDR3 is TGTGCCAGCTCACCGGGGCAGCTCATGAACACTGAAGCTTTCTTT.

This rearrangement joins TRBV27 to TRBJ2-1, with a tentative D call TRBD2 (6 bases). With 3 bases removed from V and 8 bases from J, the gap between germline ends came to 20 bases. Germline CDR1 is MNHEY and CDR2 is SMNVEV (reference sequence). The CDR3 loop spans 16 amino acids. DNA for the CDR3: TGTGCCAGCAGTTTTTTCCAAGACGCTAGCGAGGATGAGCAGTTCTTC. Translated: CASSFFQDASEDEQFF.

This clone was seen a single time. This chain uses TRBV5-1 with TRBJ2-4; 11 bases match TRBD2. V lost 0 bases and J lost 1; bases outside the gene matches: 9. Germline V gene sequence: CDR1 SGHRS, CDR2 YFSETQ. The CDR3 extends over 19 amino acids. The CDR3 DNA reads as TGCGCCAGCAGCTTGGACGGACTAGCGGGTCCTGGGGCCAAAAACATTCAGTACTTC. Its protein product is CASSLDGLAGPGAKNIQYF.

This chain connects TRBV7-2 to TRBJ1-2; possibly TRBD1 for D (5 bases). This CDR3 comprises 15 residues. Germline CDR1 and CDR2: SGHTA and FQGNSA. V was trimmed by 1 base and J by 3 bases, leaving 12 bases between them. CDR3 nucleotide sequence: TGTGCCAGCAGCTTAGAGATCAGGGCGCACTATGGCTACACCTTC. This encodes CASSLEIRAHYGYTF.

Here the CDR3 DNA reads TGTGCCAGCAATTGGCCAGGGGTACCCCAAAGCAATCAGCCCCAGCATTTT. It specifies CASNWPGVPQSNQPQHF. The chain links TRBV11-1 to TRBJ1-5, with D tentatively TRBD1 (6 bases). CDR1 is SGHAT, CDR2 FQDESV, per germline (reference sequence). V was pared by 7 bases and J by 1 base, with 20 bases between. The CDR3 sequence is 17 residues long.

In its sample, this clone was seen once. The chain combines TRBV6-5 with TRBJ2-1; 10 bases match TRBD2. The CDR3 spans 14 residues. The germline V gene has CDR1 MNHEY and CDR2 SVGAGI. After removal of 4 bases from V and 7 bases from J, the junction contained 4 bases not matched to a gene. The CDR3 DNA is TGTGCCAGCAGTTTGGGACTAGCGAGTAATGAGCAGTTCTTC. Its protein is CASSLGLASNEQFF.

This chain joins TRBV27 and TRBJ1-4; 9 bases match TRBD1. CDR3 size: 17 residues. V trimming: 8 bases; J trimming: 2 bases; junction bases outside the gene matches: 12. The germline V gene encodes CDR1 MNHEY and CDR2 SMNVEV (reference sequence). The CDR3 here is CASRGYRGLSTNEKLFF. The CDR3 coding sequence is TGTGCCAGCCGAGGCTACAGGGGGCTTTCGACTAATGAAAAACTGTTTTTT.

The genes are TRBV30 and TRBJ2-4, with 7 bases identical to TRBD2. Germline V gene data show CDR1 as GTSNPN and CDR2 as SVGIG (reference sequence). V trimming: 3 bases; J trimming: 3 bases; junction bases outside the gene matches: 8. This CDR3 is 15 amino acids long. CDR3 DNA sequence: TGTGCCTGGAGAAGGGAGGGGAGGGTCAAAAACATTCAGTACTTC. It translates to CAWRREGRVKNIQYF.

This clone occurred once. The V and J genes are TRBV2 and TRBJ1-2, with D tentatively TRBD1 (5 bases). Germline CDR1 reads SNHLY; CDR2 reads FYNNEI. V gave up 3 bases and J gave up 2 bases, with 13 bases separating them. The CDR3 contains 15 residues. In nucleotides, the CDR3 is TGTGCCAGCAGTGAGGGGGGGGTTGGAAACTATGGCTACACCTTC. Its translation is CASSEGGVGNYGYTF.

With regard to this clone: Different DNA sequences within this sample yield the same CDR3. The chain carries TRBV5-1 and TRBJ2-3; 10 nucleotides line up with TRBD2. Trimming took 5 bases from V and 1 from J; bases not matched to a gene: 4. The CDR3 length is 15 residues. CDR1 is SGHRS and CDR2 is YFSETQ in the germline V gene. The CDR3 nucleotides are TGCGCCAGCAGTTTCGGGACTAGCGGCACAGATACGCAGTATTTT. Translating it yields CASSFGTSGTDTQYF.

The chain uses TRBV28 and TRBJ2-7; D is unresolved. Germline CDR1 and CDR2: MDHEN and SYDVKM. The CDR3 is made up of 14 amino acids. The ends were cut back, 5 bases at V and 2 bases at J, with 13 bases in the middle. The chain's CDR3 is CASSRPVLTYEQYF. The CDR3 coding sequence is TGTGCCAGCAGTCGGCCGGTCTTAACCTACGAGCAGTACTTC.